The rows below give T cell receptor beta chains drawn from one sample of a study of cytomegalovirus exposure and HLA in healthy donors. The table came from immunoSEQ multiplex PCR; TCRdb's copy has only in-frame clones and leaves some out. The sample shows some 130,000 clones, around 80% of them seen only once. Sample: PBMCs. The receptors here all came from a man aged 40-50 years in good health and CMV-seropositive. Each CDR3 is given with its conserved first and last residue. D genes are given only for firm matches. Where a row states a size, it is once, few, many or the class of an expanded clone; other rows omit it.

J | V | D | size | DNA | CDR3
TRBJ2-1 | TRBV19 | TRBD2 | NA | TGTGCCAGTATTCTAATTAGGAGCGGGACTTACAATGAGCAGTTCTTC | CASILIRSGTYNEQFF
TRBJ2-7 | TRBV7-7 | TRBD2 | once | TGTGCTAGCAGCCCGGGACTAGCGGGAGTAGACGAGCAGTACTTC | CASSPGLAGVDEQYF
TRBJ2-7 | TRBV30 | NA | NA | TGTGCCCCCAAGTCGGGGGTAAGCGAGCAGTACTTC | CAPKSGVSEQYF
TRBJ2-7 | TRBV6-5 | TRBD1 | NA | TGTGCCAGCAGTTACACCTCAGGGGGCGAGCAGTACTTC | CASSYTSGGEQYF
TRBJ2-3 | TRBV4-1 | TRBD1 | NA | TGCGCCAGCAGCGACCGGGACAGGGTTTTTAGCCGCACAGATACGCAGTATTTT | CASSDRDRVFSRTDTQYF
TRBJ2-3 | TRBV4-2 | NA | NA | TGTGCCAGCAGCCCGCGGGACGGATACACAGATACGCAGTATTTT | CASSPRDGYTDTQYF
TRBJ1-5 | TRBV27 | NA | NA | TGTGCCAGCAGTTCCGGTTGGAGCAATCAGCCCCAGCATTTT | CASSSGWSNQPQHF
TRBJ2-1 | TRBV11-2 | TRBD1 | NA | TGTGCCAGCAGCTTAGATATTCGACAGGGTCCGGGCAATGAGCAGTTCTTC | CASSLDIRQGPGNEQFF
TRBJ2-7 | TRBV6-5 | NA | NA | TGTGCCAGCAGCCTATCCTCGGCCGCGGGCTACGAGCAGTACTTC | CASSLSSAAGYEQYF
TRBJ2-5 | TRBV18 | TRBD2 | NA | TGTGCCAGCTCCGGGGCCAGCGGGGAACAAGAGACCCAGTACTTC | CASSGASGEQETQYF
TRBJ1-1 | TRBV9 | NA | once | TGTGCCAGCAGCGTAGGAGGGTATGGGAACACTGAAGCTTTCTTT | CASSVGGYGNTEAFF
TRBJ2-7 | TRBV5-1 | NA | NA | TGCGCCAGCAGCCCCTACCCTCAACTGCCTGCCAACGAGCAGTACTTC | CASSPYPQLPANEQYF
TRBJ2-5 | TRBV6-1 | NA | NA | TGTGCCAGCAAGTTGGGGGGTGAGACCCAGTACTTC | CASKLGGETQYF
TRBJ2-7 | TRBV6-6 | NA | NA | TGTGCCAGCAGTAAGCTGGCGGGTTACGAGCAGTACTTC | CASSKLAGYEQYF
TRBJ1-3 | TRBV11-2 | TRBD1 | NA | TGTGCCAGCAGCACCTGGACAGGGGTTGGAAACACCATATATTTT | CASSTWTGVGNTIYF
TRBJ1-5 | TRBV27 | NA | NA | TGTGCCAGCAGGGACATCGGTGGGTATCAGCCCCAGCATTTT | CASRDIGGYQPQHF
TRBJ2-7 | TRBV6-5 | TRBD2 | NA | TGTGCCAGCAACCCTCTAGCGGGGGCCTACGAGCAGTACTTC | CASNPLAGAYEQYF
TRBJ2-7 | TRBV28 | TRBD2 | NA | TGTGCCAGCAGTTTATGGGGGACTAGCGGGAGGCACGAGCAGTACTTC | CASSLWGTSGRHEQYF
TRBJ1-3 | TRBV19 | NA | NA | TGTGCCAGTAGTATAGTAGCAATCATTGGAAACACCATATATTTT | CASSIVAIIGNTIYF
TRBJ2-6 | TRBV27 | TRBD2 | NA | TGTGCCAGCAGTCCCTCTGCGGGAGACTCTGGGGCCAACGTCCTGACTTTC | CASSPSAGDSGANVLTF
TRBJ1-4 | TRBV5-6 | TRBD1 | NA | TGTGCCAGCAGCTTGGAGGGACAGGGGAAACTGTTTTTT | CASSLEGQGKLFF
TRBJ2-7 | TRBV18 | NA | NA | TGTGCCAGCTCAGCAGGGGCATACGAGCAGTACTTC | CASSAGAYEQYF
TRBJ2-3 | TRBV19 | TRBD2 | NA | TGTGCCAGTCAAAGGGTAACGCCCAGCGGGGTAGATACGCAGTATTTT | CASQRVTPSGVDTQYF
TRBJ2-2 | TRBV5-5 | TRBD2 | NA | TGTGCCAGCAGCTTGGGCCGGGAGGGGACCGGGGAGCTGTTTTTT | CASSLGREGTGELFF
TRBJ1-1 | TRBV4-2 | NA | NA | TGTGCCAGCAGCCCCACCTGGACTGAGAACACTGAAGCTTTCTTT | CASSPTWTENTEAFF